The T cell receptor (beta chain) under discussion was sequenced for a study of OX40 agonist ivuxolimab in advanced cancers. Study-wide context: Partial responses were achieved by three patients, one with hepatocellular carcinoma and two with cutaneous melanoma.

Study-wide points: Undetermined was the antigen specificity of the expanded peripheral T cells. Dosing at 0.1 to 3.0 mg/kg was accompanied by clonal expansion of CD4+ and CD8+ blood T cells by week 6.

Concerning this clone itself: The antigen is unknown.

This CDR3 has 16 amino acids. The junction had 8 bases not matched to a gene; V was cut back by 7 bases and J by 1 base. Looked up from germline, CDR1 is SEHNR and CDR2 is FQNEAQ (reference sequence). The data were produced by immunoSEQ multiplex PCR, yet TCRdb's version contains in-frame clones alone and is incomplete. The data show 100,000 or so clones, roughly 95% seen once. V usage is TRBV7-9 and J usage is TRBJ2-1, with 9 positions matching TRBD2. Sequences were derived from CD4+ or CD8+ T cells sorted from blood, sampled in a trial of the OX40 agonist ivuxolimab. This TCR was sampled from an adult with an advanced solid tumor such as melanoma, head and neck, liver or kidney cancer. The CDR3 bases are TGTGCCAGCATCGAAGGGCTAGCGGGATCCTACAATGAGCAGTTCTTC. Encoded protein: CASIEGLAGSYNEQFF.